A selection of T cell receptor beta chains follows, all from one sample in a study of Ad26.COV2.S vaccination and SARS-CoV-2 variants. Clones were read by immunoSEQ multiplex PCR, and TCRdb kept only the in-frame ones, dropping some. The sample shows hundreds of thousands of clones, nearly 90% of them seen only once. Sequencing used peripheral blood, obtained in a trial of Ad26.COV2.S vaccine versus placebo. The source is a person aged 18-60 years who received the Ad26.COV2.S COVID-19 vaccine or a placebo. CDR3s include the opening cysteine and the closing phenylalanine or tryptophan. Expanded clones are given a class, and other clones once, few, many or no size at all.

>TRBV19|NA
CASRKTARSSLFF
>TRBV6-5|once
CASSTLTGETEAFF
>TRBV19|NA
CASSIQADSNQPQHF
>TRBV18|NA
CASSPSQGNTEAFF
>TRBV27|once
CASSQREGEASNQPQHF
>TRBV7-9|few
CASTSPLSYEQYF
>TRBV6-5|NA
CASSYSPNQPQHF
>TRBV4-3|NA
CASSQAEDSPLHF
>TRBV5-8|few
CASSLGGLGSNQPQHF
>TRBV5-5|NA
CASSWGRVPDQPQHF
>TRBV3-1/TRBV3-2|NA
CASSQNQMAGADTF
>TRBV2|NA
CASSARISVGPQHF
>TRBV12-5|NA
CASGLVLGRSGKKETQYF
>TRBV4-2|NA
CASSQEGTDSPRTGELFF
>TRBV2|NA
CASSVRTGGSETQYF
>TRBV7-9|few
CASSSLQGSALHF
>TRBV5-1|NA
CASSPARQGLFEQYF
>TRBV5-1|few
CASSLDWFGQGNYGYTF
>TRBV6-5|once
CASENPRTGLEKLFF
>TRBV19|once
CASSSFGQASLETQYF
>TRBV5-5|NA
CASSPDGDTQYF
>TRBV6-6|NA
CASSSRVEYGYTF
>TRBV3-1/TRBV3-2|once
CASSQEWGAEAFF
>TRBV11-3|NA
CASSPPPGLQETQYF
>TRBV6-5|NA
CASSYRGGTEAFF
>TRBV10-3|NA
CAISAGSRGRVGQPQHF
>TRBV18|NA
CASSPLGPSSGNTIYF
>TRBV5-1|NA
CASFGGTSAKQQETQYF
>TRBV5-1|NA
CASSLTPRTSGRGNEQFF
>TRBV4-3|NA
CASSQLLPENTGELFF
>TRBV18|NA
CASSPHPGEETQYF
>TRBV9|NA
CASSVGLAGGLNEQFF
>TRBV7-9|NA
CASSDTPRATDTQYF
>TRBV28|NA
CASSFVRENTGELFF
>TRBV28|NA
CASSLRDTGFGGYGYTF
>TRBV6-5|NA
CASSLTGFNYGYTF
>TRBV18|NA
CASSPPNPVSTDTQYF
>TRBV7-3|NA
CASSSGTNIEAFF
>TRBV11-3|NA
CASSLDSSYNEQFF
>TRBV7-9|NA
CASSPDRDNSPLHF
>TRBV5-4|once
CASSFKREINIDTQYF
>TRBV11-2|once
CASTLVGAGTQYF
>TRBV5-8|NA
CASSLLGGAATNEKLFF
>TRBV21-1|once
CASSNGGRVKRGSSYEQYF
>TRBV21-1|NA
CASSLTSGHLSNRADTQYF
>TRBV11-3|few
CASSLGVDGELFF
>TRBV7-9|few
CASRRTPTGGELFF
>TRBV6-2/TRBV6-3|few
CASSYSIQGRGYTF
>TRBV6-5|NA
CASTFAVLGNTIYF
>TRBV7-6|NA
CASSLKASVIYTGELFF
>TRBV28|NA
CASSFTAPGAQYF
>TRBV5-4|NA
CASSFTGGPYNEQFF
>TRBV11-3|NA
CASSLRGAGETQYF
>TRBV28|NA
CASSLGGLRVYGYTF
>TRBV3-1/TRBV3-2|NA
CASSHRGGTYEQYF